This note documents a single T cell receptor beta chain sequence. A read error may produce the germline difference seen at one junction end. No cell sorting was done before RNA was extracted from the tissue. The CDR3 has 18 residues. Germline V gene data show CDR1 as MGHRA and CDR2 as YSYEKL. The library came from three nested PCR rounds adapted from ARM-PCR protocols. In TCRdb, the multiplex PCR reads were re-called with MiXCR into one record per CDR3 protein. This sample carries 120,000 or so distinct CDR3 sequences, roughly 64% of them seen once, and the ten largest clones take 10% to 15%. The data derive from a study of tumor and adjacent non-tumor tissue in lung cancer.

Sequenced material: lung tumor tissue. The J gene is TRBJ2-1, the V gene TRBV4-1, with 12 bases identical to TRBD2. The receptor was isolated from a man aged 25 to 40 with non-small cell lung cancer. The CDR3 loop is CASSQEFSLAGGRDEQLF. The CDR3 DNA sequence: TGCGCCAGCAGCCAAGAATTCTCCCTAGCGGGGGGGCGGGATGAGCAGCTCTTC.